A single sample gave rise to the 30 T cell receptor beta chains below, sequenced in a study of cytomegalovirus exposure and HLA in healthy donors. The PCR contained 60 Vbeta and 13 Jbeta primers. The assay was immunoSEQ multiplex PCR, and TCRdb's table has in-frame clones only and misses some. Found here are about 100,000 clones, 78% of them singletons; the top ten hold roughly 0.71%. Input material: PBMCs. These receptors all come from a woman aged 55-69 years in good health and CMV-seronegative.

The rearrangement uses TRBV4-1 and TRBJ2-1; 11 nucleotides line up with TRBD2. Germline values: CDR1 MGHRA, CDR2 YSYEKL. Trimming took 4 bases from V and 7 from J; bases not matched to a gene: 6. The CDR3 sequence is 15 residues long. CDR3 residues: CASSPLAGGRNEQFF. CDR3 bases: TGCGCCAGCAGCCCTCTAGCGGGGGGCAGAAATGAGCAGTTCTTC.

The rearrangement links TRBV9 to TRBJ2-1, with a possible D match to TRBD2 (5 bases). Germline CDR1 reads SGDLS; CDR2 reads YYNGEE. The V gene lost 3 bases and the J gene lost 9 bases, with 13 bases spanning the gap. The CDR3 totals 13 residues. The CDR3 nucleotides are TGTGCCAGCAGCGACTCACCGGGAAGTGAGCAGTTCTTC. This encodes CASSDSPGSEQFF.

CDR3 region: CACQIGGAGTEAFF. The CDR3 region has the DNA TGTGCCTGTCAGATTGGGGGCGCAGGCACTGAAGCTTTCTTT. The chain links TRBV12-5 to TRBJ1-1; tentative D call: TRBD1 (6 bases). The CDR3 length is 14 residues. Looked up from germline, CDR1 is LGHNT and CDR2 is FRNRAP.

The count of this clone is one. CDR3 DNA: TGTGCCAGCAGCCGGACTAGTACCAATGAGCAGTTCTTC. Its translation: CASSRTSTNEQFF. This rearrangement joins TRBV14 to TRBJ2-1, with 7 bases aligning to TRBD2. The CDR3 extends over 13 amino acids. Germline CDR1 and CDR2: SGHDN and FVKESK. Trimming removed 4 bases from V and 6 bases from J; junction bases left unmatched: 3. Full variable domain (remainder filled in from reference TRBV14 and TRBJ2-1): EAGVTQFPSHSVIEKGQTVTLRCDPISGHDNLYWYRRVMGKEIKFLLHFVKESKQDESGMPNNRFLAERTGGTYSTLKVQPAELEDSGVYFCASSRTSTNEQFFGPGTRLTVL.

The chain's CDR3 is CASRTGTFTDTQYF. CDR3 in DNA: TGTGCCAGCAGGACAGGGACATTCACAGATACGCAGTATTTT. V gene TRBV2 combines with J gene TRBJ2-3; 7 bases map to TRBD1. This CDR3 has 14 amino acids. V trimming: 6 bases; J trimming: 2 bases; junction bases outside the gene matches: 5. Germline lookup yields CDR1 SNHLY and CDR2 FYNNEI.

This clone came up a few times. The chain joins TRBV30 to TRBJ2-5, with TRBD2 matching over 9 bases. Trimming at V came to 0 bases and at J to 2 bases, leaving 7 bases not matched to a gene. The CDR3 spans 16 residues. The germline V gene has CDR1 GTSNPN and CDR2 SVGIG (reference sequence). CDR3 sequence reads: CAWSVGAGGLQETQYF. In DNA, the CDR3 is TGTGCCTGGAGTGTAGGGGCGGGAGGGTTACAAGAGACCCAGTACTTC.

V is TRBV5-6 and J is TRBJ2-7; 7 bases align to TRBD1. The CDR3 runs 14 residues. The germline gives CDR1 SGHDT, CDR2 YYEEEE. The ends lost 4 bases at V and 0 bases at J; junction bases unmatched: 4. Here the CDR3 DNA reads TGTGCCAGCAGCCCAACAGGGGACTCCTACGAGCAGTACTTC. Translated: CASSPTGDSYEQYF.

V gene TRBV4-1 combines with J gene TRBJ1-1; 9 nucleotides match TRBD1. The CDR3 contains 14 residues. The V gene end was trimmed by 4 bases and the J gene end by 3 bases; junction bases not matched to a gene: 3. Germline lookup yields CDR1 MGHRA and CDR2 YSYEKL. In DNA, the CDR3 is TGCGCCAGCAGCCCACAGGGGGCGCACACTGAAGCTTTCTTT. Amino acid sequence: CASSPQGAHTEAFF.

The genes are TRBV7-2 and TRBJ2-3; D is perhaps TRBD2 (7 bases). This CDR3 contains 15 residues. Germline V gene data show CDR1 as SGHTA and CDR2 as FQGNSA. Trimming left V 7 bases short and J 0 bases short, with 14 bases between. CDR3: CASIGGGDSTDTQYF. CDR3 nucleotide sequence: TGTGCCAGCATTGGAGGGGGGGACAGCACAGATACGCAGTATTTT.

V and J are TRBV5-4 and TRBJ1-1; 7 bases fit TRBD1. This CDR3 is built from 13 residues. V dropped 5 bases and J dropped 2; count of bases not matched to a gene: 3. Germline values: CDR1 SGHNT, CDR2 YYREEE (reference sequence). The CDR3 protein is CASRRDSNTEAFF. The CDR3 nucleotides are TGTGCCAGCAGAAGGGACAGCAACACTGAAGCTTTCTTT.

The rearrangement uses TRBV4-1 and TRBJ2-7, with 7 bases matching TRBD2. Trimming took 3 bases from V and 2 from J; bases not matched to a gene: 10. Germline values: CDR1 MGHRA, CDR2 YSYEKL. This CDR3 spans 16 amino acids. The CDR3 reads CASSHAFTAGPYEQYF. CDR3 coding DNA: TGCGCCAGCAGCCACGCCTTCACAGCGGGACCCTACGAGCAGTACTTC.

The chain employs TRBV28 and TRBJ2-4; 8 bases match TRBD1. With 6 bases clipped from V and 6 bases from J, the junction kept 10 bases outside the gene matches. CDR1 MDHEN and CDR2 SYDVKM come from the germline V gene. The length of the CDR3 is 15 residues. The CDR3 protein is CASRKQGVVGNIQYF. DNA for the CDR3: TGTGCCAGCAGGAAACAGGGGGTGGTTGGAAACATTCAGTACTTC.

V usage is TRBV7-2 and J usage is TRBJ2-7; 7 nucleotides align to TRBD2. Germline CDR1 is SGHTA and CDR2 is FQGNSA. Germline trimming cut 6 bases from V and 2 bases from J; bases unmatched to any gene: 4. There are 13 residues in the CDR3. CDR3 nucleotide sequence: TGTGCCAGCAGTTACGGGGGGACCTACGAGCAGTACTTC. Residues: CASSYGGTYEQYF.

The rearrangement links TRBV6-5 to TRBJ1-5; a possible D gene is TRBD1 (5 bases). The germline CDR1 and CDR2 sequences are MNHEY and SVGAGI. The CDR3 length is 13 residues. V was trimmed by 6 bases and J by 7 bases, leaving 13 bases between them. The CDR3 nucleotides are TGTGCCAGCAGCGCCGGCGGGGACCAGCCCCAGCATTTT. It is translated as CASSAGGDQPQHF.

This rearrangement joins TRBV2 to TRBJ2-7, with 15 bases lining up with TRBD2. Trimming cost V 0 bases and J 0 bases; bases outside gene matches: 6. Germline lookup yields CDR1 SNHLY and CDR2 FYNNEI. The CDR3 is 19 amino acids. For the CDR3, the DNA is TGTGCCAGCAGTGAAGCCAGAGGACTAGCGGGAGGGCTCTCCTACGAGCAGTACTTC. Its translation: CASSEARGLAGGLSYEQYF.

This clone was seen a handful of times. The chain has TRBV4-1 and TRBJ1-2; the D is unclear. The CDR3 runs to 14 residues. V was pared by 1 base and J by 8 bases, with 14 bases between. The germline CDR1 and CDR2 sequences are MGHRA and YSYEKL. The CDR3: CASSQAFTRKGYTF. Here the CDR3 DNA reads TGCGCCAGCAGCCAAGCATTTACAAGAAAAGGCTACACCTTC.

The chain is built from TRBV29-1 and TRBJ1-2, with a tentative D call TRBD1 (5 bases). This CDR3 is built from 13 residues. The V gene's germline CDR1 is SQVTM and CDR2 ANQGSEA. Trimming took off 1 base at V and 7 bases at J, with 13 bases between the two ends. CDR3 DNA sequence: TGCAGCGTTGAAGTGGACACATCACCTGGCTACACCTTC. Protein product: CSVEVDTSPGYTF.

This clone was picked up a small number of times. The chain couples TRBV5-4 to TRBJ1-3; D remains unclear. This CDR3 spans 13 amino acids. Looked up from germline, CDR1 is SGHNT and CDR2 is YYREEE (reference sequence). The V end lost 3 bases, the J end lost 4 bases, and 8 bases lay between the germline ends. The CDR3 region is CASSSVPGNTIYF. The CDR3 DNA is TGTGCCAGCAGCTCAGTTCCAGGAAACACCATATATTTT.

The V call is TRBV25-1, the J call TRBJ2-5, with 9 positions matching TRBD2. The length of the CDR3 is 14 residues. The V gene end was trimmed by 1 base and the J gene end by 4 bases; junction bases not matched to a gene: 1. CDR1 and CDR2 (germline): MGHDK, SYGVNS. CDR3 in DNA: TGTGCCAGCAGTGAATCTAGCGGGGTAGAGACCCAGTACTTC. Its translation is CASSESSGVETQYF.

The chain links TRBV5-1 to TRBJ2-7; 7 nucleotides agree with TRBD1. There are 14 residues in the CDR3. Unmatched junction bases numbered 6, after V lost 0 bases and J lost 6 bases. Germline-derived CDR1 and CDR2 are SGHRS and YFSETQ. The DNA of the CDR3 is TGCGCCAGCAGCTTGGACCTAGCAGGGGGCGAGCAGTACTTC. It translates to CASSLDLAGGEQYF.

V gene TRBV6-5 combines with J gene TRBJ2-4, with 7 bases fitting TRBD2. The CDR3 consists of 14 residues. The V gene's germline CDR1 is MNHEY and CDR2 SVGAGI. J lost 8 bases, V lost 6 bases, and 10 bases had no gene match. The CDR3 loop reads CASSGLGSRDIQYF. For the CDR3, the DNA is TGTGCCAGCAGCGGACTAGGATCGAGGGACATTCAGTACTTC.

The gene calls are TRBV5-1 and TRBJ2-7, with 7 nucleotides matching TRBD2. The junction had 9 bases not matched to a gene; V was cut back by 1 base and J by 5 bases. Germline lookup yields CDR1 SGHRS and CDR2 YFSETQ. The CDR3 has 15 residues. The CDR3 reads CASSLSVGGSHEQYF. The CDR3 DNA reads as TGCGCCAGCAGCTTGAGCGTTGGCGGGAGCCACGAGCAGTACTTC.

This chain links TRBV11-2 with TRBJ2-5; D is perhaps TRBD2 (6 bases). There are 16 residues in the CDR3. The germline CDR1 and CDR2 sequences are SGHAT and FQNNGV. The V gene lost 1 base and the J gene lost 2 bases, with 14 bases spanning the gap. This chain's CDR3 is CASSLGVGGSQETQYF. In DNA form, the CDR3 reads TGTGCCAGCAGCTTAGGGGTGGGGGGAAGTCAAGAGACCCAGTACTTC.

The gene calls are TRBV10-3 and TRBJ2-7; 10 nucleotides match TRBD2. The CDR3 runs 15 residues. CDR1 is ENHRY and CDR2 is SYGVKD in the germline V gene. The J segment lost 5 bases and the V segment lost 0 bases, leaving 4 bases of the junction unmatched. The DNA of the CDR3 is TGTGCCATCAGTGAGTCTAGCGGGAGGTCCCACGAGCAGTACTTC. Translated, it gives CAISESSGRSHEQYF.

The V gene is TRBV30, the J gene TRBJ1-4; D perhaps matches TRBD1 (5 bases). V was shortened by 0 bases and J by 6 bases, with 11 bases between the two germline ends. Germline V gives CDR1 GTSNPN, CDR2 SVGIG (reference sequence). The CDR3 extends over 14 amino acids. CDR3 nucleotides: TGTGCCTGGAGTGTACGGGCAGGGTATGAAAAACTGTTTTTT. This encodes CAWSVRAGYEKLFF.

The rearrangement joins TRBV5-1 to TRBJ1-2, with TRBD1 matching over 9 bases. The germline CDR1 and CDR2 sequences are SGHRS and YFSETQ. The CDR3 spans 15 residues. After removal of 4 bases from V and 4 bases from J, the junction contained 8 bases not matched to a gene. CDR3 bases: TGCGCCAGCAGCCCAGGACAGGGGAGGGTCTATGGCTACACCTTC. Translation gives CASSPGQGRVYGYTF.

This clone was seen just once. The chain combines TRBV6-1 with TRBJ2-7; 7 bases are shared with TRBD2. The junction had 11 bases not matched to a gene; V was cut back by 4 bases and J by 2 bases. The germline V gene encodes CDR1 MNHNS and CDR2 SASEGT. The length of the CDR3 is 16 residues. The CDR3 region is CASSAGGSGSTYEQYF. The CDR3 DNA sequence: TGTGCCAGCAGTGCCGGGGGGAGCGGATCAACCTACGAGCAGTACTTC.

The rearrangement links TRBV7-2 to TRBJ2-5, with no clear D. The V end was cut by 1 base, the J end by 3 bases, with 12 bases between. The CDR3 spans 15 residues. CDR1 and CDR2 (germline): SGHTA, FQGNSA. CDR3 loop: CASSLVVSGKETQYF. The CDR3 DNA reads TGTGCCAGCAGCTTAGTAGTAAGTGGTAAAGAGACCCAGTACTTC.

V usage is TRBV30 and J usage is TRBJ1-2; the D is unclear. The length of the CDR3 is 14 residues. Germline V gene data show CDR1 as GTSNPN and CDR2 as SVGIG (reference sequence). V lost 1 base, J lost 8 bases, and 17 bases lay in between. The CDR3 DNA follows: TGTGCCTGGAGTGGGGGTATTGGCACTAGGGGCTACACCTTC. Its protein product is CAWSGGIGTRGYTF.

This clone was seen a few times. V usage is TRBV5-4 and J usage is TRBJ1-2; 8 bases match TRBD1. Germline values: CDR1 SGHNT, CDR2 YYREEE (reference sequence). The junction had 8 bases not matched to a gene; V was cut back by 4 bases and J by 3 bases. The CDR3 has 15 amino acids. CDR3: CASSPGQGADYGYTF. In nucleotides, the CDR3 is TGTGCCAGCAGCCCAGGACAGGGTGCGGACTATGGCTACACCTTC.